The 4 T cell receptor beta chains below come from one sample, sequenced in a study of blood T cell repertoires in COVID-19 (dated by TCRdb to the early 2020s). Receptor libraries were prepared by the immunoSEQ multiplex PCR assay. The table was pulled from immuneACCESS by TCRdb, which kept in-frame rearrangements only. Such tables lose some clones; where checked, under half of the loss comes from unresolved V genes, and the rest has no known cause. A total of tens of thousands of clones appear in this sample, more than 80% of them only once. The ten largest clonotypes hold 5% to 6.5% of the sample. Input material: peripheral blood. All receptors come from a woman aged 60 to 75 with acute or convalescent COVID-19.

The gene calls are TRBV29-1 and TRBJ2-1; TRBD2 might be the D (6 bases). Germline CDR1 is SQVTM and CDR2 is ANQGSEA. The CDR3 is 14 amino acids. The V and J ends lost 6 bases and 6 bases respectively, with 18 bases between them. The CDR3 region is CSVHYRGSGNEQFF. CDR3 DNA: TGCAGCGTCCACTACCGGGGGTCGGGCAATGAGCAGTTCTTC.

This chain joins TRBV7-6 and TRBJ2-1; maybe TRBD1 (5 bases). The CDR3 consists of 12 residues. Trimming removed 4 bases at V and 7 bases at J, with 8 bases between. The V gene's germline CDR1 is SGHVS and CDR2 FNYEAQ. The CDR3 spells CASSWGRNEQFF. Here the CDR3 DNA reads TGTGCCAGCAGCTGGGGCCGGAATGAGCAGTTCTTC.

This rearrangement joins TRBV5-1 to TRBJ2-2; unclear D gene. Germline CDR1 is SGHRS and CDR2 is YFSETQ. V was cut by 1 base and J by 1 base, with 2 bases left in between. The CDR3 totals 13 residues. The CDR3 bases are TGCGCCAGCAGCTTGCGGAACACCGGGGAGCTGTTTTTT. Translation: CASSLRNTGELFF.

V is TRBV27 and J is TRBJ2-3, with D possibly TRBD1 on 5 matching bases. The V end was cut by 3 bases, the J end by 5 bases, with 6 bases between. The CDR3 totals 12 residues. From germline, CDR1 is MNHEY and CDR2 SMNVEV (reference sequence). CDR3 sequence: CASSLGRDTQYF. In DNA form, the CDR3 reads TGTGCCAGCAGTTTGGGGCGAGATACGCAGTATTTT.